Presented here are 26 T cell receptor beta chains from one specimen sequenced in a study of T cell changes during pregnancy in multiple sclerosis. Clones were sequenced by immunoSEQ multiplex PCR, and TCRdb holds only the in-frame ones, with some missing. Here the sample spans over 20,000 clones, around 90% being singletons. The sample consisted of CD4+ T cells from peripheral blood mononuclear cells, taken in the third trimester of pregnancy. The receptors derive from a female donor in good health, enrolled as a control in a pregnancy study.

The V gene is TRBV9, the J gene TRBJ2-1; 8 nucleotides align to TRBD1. The length of the CDR3 is 16 residues. Germline values: CDR1 SGDLS, CDR2 YYNGEE. The V and J ends lost 3 bases and 4 bases, in that order; junction bases with no gene match: 9. The CDR3 is CASSAELRTGYNEQFF. The CDR3 DNA sequence: TGTGCCAGCAGCGCGGAACTCAGGACAGGGTACAATGAGCAGTTCTTC.

This clone appeared once. The J gene is TRBJ2-2, the V gene TRBV5-1; TRBD2 might be the D (6 bases). V was trimmed by 2 bases and J by 0 bases, leaving 14 bases between them. CDR3 length equals 17 residues. The germline gives CDR1 SGHRS, CDR2 YFSETQ. CDR3 amino acids: CASSFPGERANTGELFF. The CDR3, as DNA: TGCGCCAGCAGCTTTCCGGGGGAACGAGCGAACACCGGGGAGCTGTTTTTT.

This clone counts as medium-sized. The J gene is TRBJ1-1, the V gene TRBV5-4; TRBD1 matches 10 bases. The V and J ends lost 4 bases and 4 bases, in that order; junction bases with no gene match: 1. The V gene's germline CDR1 is SGHNT and CDR2 YYREEE (reference sequence). The CDR3 extends over 13 amino acids. This CDR3 reads CASSRTGGTEAFF. As DNA, the CDR3 is TGTGCCAGCAGCCGGACAGGGGGCACTGAAGCTTTCTTT.

The chain recombines TRBV27 with TRBJ2-1; 14 nucleotides align to TRBD2. The V and J ends lost 5 bases and 0 bases, in that order; junction bases with no gene match: 9. Looked up from germline, CDR1 is MNHEY and CDR2 is SMNVEV (reference sequence). CDR3 length: 19 amino acids. For the CDR3, the DNA is TGTGCCAGCAGTATGACTAGCGGGAGGGCCCTCAGCTCCTACAATGAGCAGTTCTTC. Protein sequence: CASSMTSGRALSSYNEQFF.

This chain links TRBV19 with TRBJ1-3; TRBD1 aligns across 12 bases. V was pared by 8 bases and J by 1 base, with 3 bases of the junction left unmatched. The CDR3 extends over 15 amino acids. The germline CDR1 and CDR2 sequences are LNHDA and SQIVND (reference sequence). The CDR3 nucleotides read TGTGCCAGTGGGGACAGGGGGCGATCTGGAAACACCATATATTTT. It translates to CASGDRGRSGNTIYF.

CDR3 amino acids: CASSLNLFITEAFF. CDR3 nucleotides: TGTGCCAGCAGCTTGAATCTGTTTATAACTGAAGCTTTCTTT. The chain uses TRBV5-5 and TRBJ1-1, with D unresolved. Germline assignment: CDR1 SGHKS and CDR2 YYEKEE (reference sequence). Trimming took off 1 base at V and 5 bases at J, with 12 bases between the two ends. CDR3 length: 14 residues.

This chain links TRBV7-9 with TRBJ1-1, with TRBD1 matching over 8 bases. This CDR3 is built from 13 residues. V was clipped by 4 bases and J by 10 bases; unmatched bases: 8. CDR1 is SEHNR, CDR2 FQNEAQ, per germline (reference sequence). The CDR3 nucleotides are TGTGCCAGCAGCTACGGAGGACAGGGTGGAGCTTTCTTT. The encoded protein is CASSYGGQGGAFF.

The chain recombines TRBV19 with TRBJ2-3; TRBD2 matches at 11 bases. Germline-derived CDR1 and CDR2 are LNHDA and SQIVND (reference sequence). The CDR3 is 15 residues long. V trimming: 7 bases; J trimming: 1 base; junction bases outside the gene matches: 4. CDR3 sequence reads: CASKQLAGGTDTQYF. DNA for the CDR3: TGTGCCAGTAAACAACTAGCGGGAGGCACAGATACGCAGTATTTT.

The V call is TRBV5-4, the J call TRBJ2-3, with D hard to call. This CDR3 region has 13 residues. Germline V lookup: CDR1 SGHNT, CDR2 YYREEE (reference sequence). V lost 2 bases, J lost 4 bases, and 8 bases lay in between. The CDR3 loop reads CASSFRSPDTQYF. In nucleotides, the CDR3 is TGTGCCAGCAGCTTCAGATCCCCAGATACGCAGTATTTT.

This clone appeared a single time. The gene calls are TRBV7-9 and TRBJ2-1, with TRBD2 identical over 9 bases. CDR3 length: 16 residues. V dropped 7 bases and J dropped 2; count of bases not matched to a gene: 9. CDR1 SEHNR and CDR2 FQNEAQ come from the germline V gene (reference sequence). DNA of the CDR3: TGTGCCAGCATCCTCCTGGGCGGGGGGGCCTACAATGAGCAGTTCTTC. Amino acid sequence: CASILLGGGAYNEQFF.

The CDR3 DNA follows: TGTGCCAGCAGCCCGGGCCTAGCGGGGGATTTTCAAGAGACCCAGTACTTC. It is translated as CASSPGLAGDFQETQYF. The chain recombines TRBV7-9 with TRBJ2-5, with 10 nucleotides matching TRBD2. This CDR3 is built from 17 residues. V was clipped by 5 bases and J by 2 bases; unmatched bases: 11. Germline V gene data show CDR1 as SEHNR and CDR2 as FQNEAQ (reference sequence).

V and J are TRBV6-5 and TRBJ2-4, with 12 positions matching TRBD1. CDR3 length: 16 amino acids. Trimming at V came to 4 bases and at J to 10 bases, leaving 11 bases not matched to a gene. CDR1 MNHEY and CDR2 SVGAGI come from the germline V gene. CDR3 nucleotides: TGTGCCAGCAGTTCAAGCCCGGGACAGGGGGCGGGGATTCAGTACTTC. It codes for CASSSSPGQGAGIQYF.

The J gene is TRBJ2-7, the V gene TRBV27, with 10 positions matching TRBD2. The CDR3 is made up of 15 amino acids. Germline CDR1 and CDR2: MNHEY and SMNVEV (reference sequence). With V trimmed by 2 bases and J by 0 bases, 1 base remained unmatched. The chain's CDR3 is CASSLASGGSYEQYF. For the CDR3, the DNA is TGTGCCAGCAGTTTAGCTAGCGGGGGCTCCTACGAGCAGTACTTC.

V is TRBV9 and J is TRBJ2-3; the D gene is possibly TRBD2 (6 bases). V was pared by 4 bases and J by 0 bases, with 18 bases between. The CDR3 spans 17 residues. Germline CDR1 and CDR2: SGDLS and YYNGEE. DNA for the CDR3: TGTGCCAGCAGCCCCCTTGGCGGACTAACTAGCACAGATACGCAGTATTTT. This sequence encodes CASSPLGGLTSTDTQYF.

The chain uses TRBV10-1 and TRBJ1-2; D remains ambiguous. V shed 3 bases and J shed 5 bases, with 7 bases lying between them. Germline V gene lookup returns CDR1 WNHNN and CDR2 SYGVQD (reference sequence). This CDR3 is 12 amino acids long. The CDR3 sequence: CASSDGLYGYTF. The CDR3 region has the DNA TGCGCCAGCAGTGACGGACTGTATGGCTACACCTTC.

Concerning this clone itself: The sample contains more than one DNA sequence encoding this CDR3. The rearrangement joins TRBV6-1 to TRBJ2-5; D is ambiguous. CDR3 length: 13 amino acids. Germline CDR1 MNHNS, CDR2 SASEGT. Trimming took off 0 bases at V and 5 bases at J, with 7 bases between the two ends. The CDR3: CASSEAHRETQYF. CDR3 bases: TGTGCCAGCAGTGAAGCTCATCGGGAGACCCAGTACTTC.

The chain links TRBV6-6 to TRBJ2-1; 9 nucleotides line up with TRBD1. Per germline, CDR1 MNHNY and CDR2 SVGAGI (reference sequence). V gave up 5 bases and J gave up 6 bases; unmatched junction bases: 8. The CDR3 totals 15 residues. This chain's CDR3 is CASSQGQGPGNEQFF. CDR3 coding DNA: TGTGCCAGCAGTCAAGGACAGGGGCCGGGCAATGAGCAGTTCTTC.

This chain connects TRBV5-6 to TRBJ1-3; D is uncertain. The CDR3 sequence is 13 residues long. Per the germline V gene, CDR1 is SGHDT and CDR2 is YYEEEE. V lost 4 bases to trimming and J lost 6 bases, with 11 bases between them. CDR3 in amino acids: CASSLDMKNTIYF. The CDR3 bases are TGTGCCAGCAGCCTTGACATGAAAAACACCATATATTTT.

The V and J genes are TRBV7-2 and TRBJ2-3; 8 nucleotides match TRBD2. V lost 3 bases, J lost 0 bases, and 5 bases stayed unmatched. Per germline, CDR1 SGHTA and CDR2 FQGNSA. CDR3 length equals 16 residues. The CDR3 nucleotides read TGTGCCAGCAGCTTGCGGCGACTAGCGAGCACAGATACGCAGTATTTT. It translates to CASSLRRLASTDTQYF.

The V gene is TRBV4-1, the J gene TRBJ2-1; 8 positions match TRBD2. Unmatched junction bases numbered 3, after V lost 1 base and J lost 4 bases. There are 15 residues in the CDR3. CDR1 is MGHRA and CDR2 is YSYEKL in the germline V gene. This chain's CDR3 is CASSQVAGKYNEQFF. In DNA form, the CDR3 reads TGCGCCAGCAGCCAAGTAGCGGGAAAATACAATGAGCAGTTCTTC.

This clone was found once. J is TRBJ2-2 and V is TRBV6-1; 9 positions match TRBD1. V dropped 4 bases and J dropped 4; count of bases not matched to a gene: 7. The CDR3 contains 16 residues. Germline CDR1 is MNHNS and CDR2 is SASEGT. CDR3 bases: TGTGCCAGCAGTGGACGACAGGGGGAGGTCACCGGGGAGCTGTTTTTT. Protein product: CASSGRQGEVTGELFF.

This sequence joins TRBV4-2 and TRBJ2-7; TRBD2 aligns across 8 bases. The CDR3 extends over 15 amino acids. Per germline, CDR1 LGHNA and CDR2 YNFKEQ. The V gene end was trimmed by 5 bases and the J gene end by 2 bases; junction bases not matched to a gene: 8. Written as DNA, the CDR3 is TGTGCCAGCAGCAAGAGCGGGGGTGCTACCTACGAGCAGTACTTC. Protein product: CASSKSGGATYEQYF.

The V gene is TRBV18, the J gene TRBJ1-1, with 11 bases fitting TRBD1. The CDR3 sequence is 16 residues long. Germline V lookup: CDR1 KGHSH, CDR2 LQKENI. After removal of 5 bases from V and 0 bases from J, the junction contained 5 bases not matched to a gene. This chain's CDR3 is CASSGDRGIMNTEAFF. The CDR3 DNA reads as TGTGCCAGCTCAGGGGACAGGGGGATCATGAACACTGAAGCTTTCTTT.

V usage is TRBV6-6 and J usage is TRBJ2-7; 8 bases map to TRBD1. V dropped 6 bases and J dropped 7; count of bases not matched to a gene: 5. This CDR3 has 12 amino acids. Germline V lookup: CDR1 MNHNY, CDR2 SVGAGI (reference sequence). Written as DNA, the CDR3 is TGTGCCAGCAGAACAACAGGGGGGGAGCAGTACTTC. Translated, it gives CASRTTGGEQYF.

The gene calls are TRBV9 and TRBJ2-3, with TRBD2 identical over 9 bases. Germline-derived CDR1 and CDR2 are SGDLS and YYNGEE. The CDR3 extends over 15 amino acids. With 4 bases clipped from V and 5 bases from J, the junction kept 8 bases outside the gene matches. CDR3 bases: TGTGCCAGCAGCTCGGGAAGGCGGGGGGGAGATACGCAGTATTTT. This sequence encodes CASSSGRRGGDTQYF.

The chain carries TRBV19 and TRBJ1-4, with 7 bases matching TRBD1. This CDR3 region has 14 residues. V lost 6 bases, J lost 7 bases, and 8 bases stayed unmatched. Germline V lookup: CDR1 LNHDA, CDR2 SQIVND (reference sequence). This chain's CDR3 is CASSEQGNSEKLFF. The CDR3, as DNA: TGTGCCAGTAGCGAACAGGGGAATTCTGAAAAACTGTTTTTT.